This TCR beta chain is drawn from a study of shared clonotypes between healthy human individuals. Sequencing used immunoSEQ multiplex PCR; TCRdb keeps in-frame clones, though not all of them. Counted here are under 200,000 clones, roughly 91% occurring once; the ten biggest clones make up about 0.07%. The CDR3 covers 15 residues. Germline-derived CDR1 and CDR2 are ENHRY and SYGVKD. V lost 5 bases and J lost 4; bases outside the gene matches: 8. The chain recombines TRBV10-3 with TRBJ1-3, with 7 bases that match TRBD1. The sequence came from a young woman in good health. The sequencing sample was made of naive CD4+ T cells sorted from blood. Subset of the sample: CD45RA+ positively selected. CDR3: CAISPRQGSGNTIYF. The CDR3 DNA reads TGTGCCATCAGTCCTCGACAGGGATCAGGAAACACCATATATTTT.